Reported below is one T cell receptor beta chain. The data derive from a study of blood T cell repertoires in COVID-19. Measured with immunoSEQ multiplex PCR; TCRdb has only the in-frame clones, and not every one. The sample holds 350,000 to 400,000 clones, 80% to 90% seen once. This CDR3 is built from 13 residues. V lost 5 bases to trimming and J lost 4 bases, with 9 bases between them. Germline assignment: CDR1 SGHRS and CDR2 YFSETQ. The sequencing input was PBMCs or T cells enriched from blood (not recorded which). The gene calls are TRBV5-1 and TRBJ1-4, with D unclear. This TCR was sampled from a man younger than 35 who had recovered from COVID-19. The DNA for the CDR3 is TGCGCCAGCAGTGCTTCTATTAATGAAAAACTGTTTTTT. It encodes CASSASINEKLFF.